Reported below is one T cell receptor beta chain. Authors' processing steps: The assay estimated nucleated cells by amplifying reference gene primers. Assay used: immunoSEQ multiplex PCR; TCRdb lists only in-frame clones, some missing. D and trimming come from the DNA, and the V and J calls and clone size come from that table. This sample yields 72,000 or so clones, of which about nine tenths are seen a single time; roughly 13% belongs to the top ten. The CDR3 has 15 residues. Per germline, CDR1 SGHTA and CDR2 FQGTGA. V gave up 4 bases and J gave up 4 bases, with 13 bases separating them. This specimen belongs to a study of blood T cell repertoires in COVID-19.

The chain uses TRBV7-3 and TRBJ1-4, with unresolved D. This clonotype was sampled from a woman aged 60-75 years with acute or convalescent COVID-19. Sequencing was carried out using peripheral blood. The DNA of the CDR3 is TGTGCCAGCAGCTCCCTTGCGGAGTATAATGAAAAACTGTTTTTT. This codes for CASSSLAEYNEKLFF.